This TCR beta chain came from a study of a mutant IDH1 vaccine in newly diagnosed glioma. Study summary: It was radiotherapy, temozolomide, or both that patients received previously, with most receiving both.

Comments on this clone: Its target is unknown.

The study, taken as a whole, reports: Changes in top peripheral clonotypes did not appear linked to pseudoprogression. Of all patients, 93.3% showed vaccine-induced immune responses.

Sequenced by immunoSEQ multiplex PCR; TCRdb stores in-frame clones only, minus some. The sample records about 88,000 clones, 82% being singletons. Time point here: baseline, week 1 (first vaccination visit). Described treatment: pre-vaccination baseline after standard-of-care therapy. Trimming took off 4 bases at V and 1 base at J, with 14 bases between the two ends. This CDR3 has 15 amino acids. The germline V gene has CDR1 SGHRS and CDR2 YFSETQ. This clonotype originated in a man in his forties with glioma. Some clones in this sample may be carry-over from other donors' samples. The sample in question was PBMCs, obtained from a glioma patient treated with radiotherapy, temozolomide or both. This chain connects TRBV5-1 to TRBJ1-1, with D possibly TRBD1 on 6 matching bases. The CDR3 DNA follows: TGCGCCAGCAGCCTCGGTGGGACATCGAACACTGAAGCTTTCTTT. Protein sequence: CASSLGGTSNTEAFF.